The clone carrying this TCR beta chain appeared many times. CDR1 is LGHNA and CDR2 is YSLEER in the germline V gene. V lost 1 base, J lost 7 bases, and 13 bases lay in between. CDR3 size: 15 residues. The data derive from a study of early T cells in non-severe SARS-CoV-2 infection. From the 5' RACE reads, TCRdb called clonotypes with MiXCR, one entry per CDR3 protein. The data show over 7,500 distinct CDR3 sequences, with 4.5% to 5.5% seen just once and roughly 9.9% held by the top ten. The chain couples TRBV4-3 to TRBJ1-4, with D perhaps TRBD1 (5 bases). This clonotype originated in an adult who was a healthcare worker with PCR-confirmed SARS-CoV-2 infection or an uninfected control (not recorded which). Source material: whole blood. The CDR3 reads CASSQGWQGGEKLFF. The CDR3 nucleotides are TGCGCCAGCAGCCAAGGATGGCAGGGAGGTGAAAAACTGTTTTTT.